The 24 T cell receptor beta chains reported below all come from one sample, sequenced in a study of blood T cell repertoires in COVID-19. Profiling relied on immunoSEQ multiplex PCR, and the TCRdb table lists in-frame clones only, not all of them. Of some 370,000 clones listed, 80% to 90% are singletons. The sequencing sample was made of peripheral blood. Every receptor here comes from a man aged 40-49 years with acute or convalescent COVID-19.

The gene calls are TRBV7-8 and TRBJ1-2, with 11 bases lining up with TRBD1. Per germline, CDR1 SGHVS and CDR2 FQNEAQ. CDR3 length: 16 residues. J was trimmed by 4 bases and V by 5 bases; bases with no gene match: 9. CDR3 coding DNA: TGTGCCAGCAGCCTGGTAGAGGACAGGGGGCCCTATGGCTACACCTTC. Translated: CASSLVEDRGPYGYTF.

The table lists this clone with a count of one. The J gene is TRBJ1-4, the V gene TRBV7-2; 11 nucleotides match TRBD1. Germline lookup yields CDR1 SGHTA and CDR2 FQGNSA. CDR3 length equals 16 residues. Trimming took 5 bases from V and 7 from J; bases not matched to a gene: 9. CDR3 bases: TGTGCCAGCAGCCACAAAAGGACAGGGGGCGTTGAAAAACTGTTTTTT. It translates to CASSHKRTGGVEKLFF.

The V and J genes are TRBV5-1 and TRBJ2-3; D is possibly TRBD2 (7 bases). The length of the CDR3 is 15 residues. Germline CDR1 and CDR2: SGHRS and YFSETQ. With 2 bases removed from V and 3 bases from J, the gap between germline ends came to 13 bases. CDR3 residues: CASSFYGGPTDTQYF. Here the CDR3 DNA reads TGCGCCAGCAGCTTTTACGGGGGGCCGACAGATACGCAGTATTTT.

The CDR3 sequence: CASSLTGRNNQPQHF. The DNA for the CDR3 is TGTGCCAGCAGTCTAACAGGGCGTAACAATCAGCCCCAGCATTTT. The rearrangement uses TRBV28 and TRBJ1-5; TRBD1 is a possible D gene (6 bases). The CDR3 has 15 residues. The ends were cut back, 5 bases at V and 3 bases at J, with 14 bases in the middle. Germline lookup yields CDR1 MDHEN and CDR2 SYDVKM.

V is TRBV29-1 and J is TRBJ2-1; TRBD2 matches at 7 bases. This CDR3 spans 12 amino acids. Germline V gene sequence: CDR1 SQVTM, CDR2 ANQGSEA. With V trimmed by 8 bases and J by 4 bases, 5 bases remained unmatched. The DNA for the CDR3 is TGCAGCACCTGGGAGGGTTACAATGAGCAGTTCTTC. It specifies CSTWEGYNEQFF.

The V call is TRBV7-8, the J call TRBJ1-2; no clear D gene. V was clipped by 3 bases and J by 0 bases, with 8 bases between them. Germline V lookup: CDR1 SGHVS, CDR2 FQNEAQ. The CDR3 spans 14 residues. The CDR3 nucleotides are TGTGCCAGCAGCTTTTACGAGTCTAACTATGGCTACACCTTC. It yields the protein CASSFYESNYGYTF. The entire variable domain, with the rest obtained from reference TRBV7-8 and TRBJ1-2, is as follows: GAGVSQSPRYKVAKRGQDVALRCDPISGHVSLFWYQQALGQGPEFLTYFQNEAQLDKSGLPSDRFFAERPEGSVSTLKIQRTQQEDSAVYLCASSFYESNYGYTFGSGTRLTVV.

This clone was seen just once. The genes are TRBV28 and TRBJ1-4; D is perhaps TRBD1 (5 bases). V lost 5 bases and J 0 bases, leaving 13 bases between the germline ends. The CDR3 loop spans 16 amino acids. Germline lookup yields CDR1 MDHEN and CDR2 SYDVKM. CDR3 loop: CASSSTGLTTNEKLFF. CDR3 DNA sequence: TGTGCCAGCAGTAGCACAGGCCTTACAACTAATGAAAAACTGTTTTTT.

This sequence joins TRBV29-1 and TRBJ2-3, with D perhaps matching TRBD1 (6 bases). V lost 3 bases and J 2 bases, leaving 21 bases between the germline ends. Germline CDR1 reads SQVTM; CDR2 reads ANQGSEA. CDR3 length: 17 residues. Here the CDR3 reads CSVEPLRGAGDTDTQYF. CDR3 coding DNA: TGCAGCGTTGAGCCCCTAAGGGGAGCAGGGGACACAGATACGCAGTATTTT.

The gene calls are TRBV6-2 or TRBV6-3 and TRBJ2-3, with D hard to call. In germline, CDR1 is MNHEY, CDR2 SVGEGT. Trimming took 2 bases from V and 2 from J, leaving 8 bases between them. The CDR3 runs to 14 residues. CDR3 region: CASSYGQNTDTQYF. CDR3 nucleotides: TGTGCCAGCAGTTACGGTCAGAACACAGATACGCAGTATTTT.

This clone has only one observation. The chain has TRBV5-1 and TRBJ2-2, with 8 bases fitting TRBD1. The CDR3 length is 17 residues. From germline, CDR1 is SGHRS and CDR2 YFSETQ. With V trimmed by 0 bases and J by 5 bases, 9 bases remained unmatched. In DNA form, the CDR3 reads TGCGCCAGCAGCTTGGTCCCAGGGGGCTCTAGGACCGGGGAGCTGTTTTTT. This sequence encodes CASSLVPGGSRTGELFF.

This chain links TRBV9 with TRBJ1-4; D uncertain. Trimming took off 1 base at V and 0 bases at J, with 4 bases between the two ends. The CDR3 spans 14 residues. The germline V gene has CDR1 SGDLS and CDR2 YYNGEE. CDR3 nucleotide sequence: TGTGCCAGCAGCGTATTAGCAACTAATGAAAAACTGTTTTTT. This translates into CASSVLATNEKLFF.

The chain links TRBV19 to TRBJ1-5, with 9 nucleotides matching TRBD1. Unmatched junction bases numbered 8, after V lost 6 bases and J lost 2 bases. The CDR3 is 16 residues long. Germline values: CDR1 LNHDA, CDR2 SQIVND (reference sequence). DNA for the CDR3: TGTGCCAGTAGGGGACAGGGAGTCTATGGCAATCAGCCCCAGCATTTT. Translating gives CASRGQGVYGNQPQHF.

The chain has TRBV7-2 and TRBJ2-3; 10 nucleotides agree with TRBD2. CDR3 length: 16 amino acids. In germline, CDR1 is SGHTA, CDR2 FQGNSA. V shed 2 bases, J shed 6 bases, and the junction held 8 bases outside the gene matches. CDR3 region: CASSLIGTSVLDTQYF. Written as DNA, the CDR3 is TGTGCCAGCAGCTTAATTGGGACTAGCGTATTGGATACGCAGTATTTT.

This chain joins TRBV5-1 and TRBJ2-7, with D possibly TRBD1 on 5 matching bases. Germline V gene data show CDR1 as SGHRS and CDR2 as YFSETQ. The V and J ends lost 2 bases and 2 bases respectively, with 11 bases between them. This CDR3 is 14 amino acids long. Written as DNA, the CDR3 is TGCGCCAGCAGCTTAGACAGTGCAACCTACGAGCAGTACTTC. Protein product: CASSLDSATYEQYF.

DNA of the CDR3: TGTGCCAGCAGCCCAGGGGTGAGGGGCGGGAACACTGAAGCTTTCTTT. Protein sequence: CASSPGVRGGNTEAFF. This chain connects TRBV11-2 to TRBJ1-1; possible D gene TRBD1, 6 bases. The germline V gene has CDR1 SGHAT and CDR2 FQNNGV. The CDR3 extends over 16 amino acids. The V end was cut by 5 bases, the J end by 1 base, with 17 bases between.

V is TRBV5-8 and J is TRBJ1-2; 11 nucleotides agree with TRBD1. The V gene end was trimmed by 3 bases and the J gene end by 4 bases; junction bases not matched to a gene: 14. Germline V gene data show CDR1 as SGHTS and CDR2 as YDEGEE. This CDR3 comprises 18 residues. The CDR3 spells CASSSLMEGQGEGYGYTF. CDR3 DNA sequence: TGTGCCAGCAGCTCCCTTATGGAGGGACAGGGGGAGGGCTATGGCTACACCTTC.

This chain joins TRBV6-1 and TRBJ2-1, with TRBD2 matching over 11 bases. Germline V gene data show CDR1 as MNHNS and CDR2 as SASEGT. V dropped 0 bases and J dropped 2; count of bases not matched to a gene: 0. The CDR3 consists of 16 residues. DNA for the CDR3: TGTGCCAGCAGTGAAGCTAGCGGGGGGGCCTACAATGAGCAGTTCTTC. Protein sequence: CASSEASGGAYNEQFF.

The J gene is TRBJ2-7, the V gene TRBV27, with a possible D match to TRBD2 (6 bases). V dropped 2 bases and J dropped 2 bases, with 10 bases sitting between them. CDR3 length: 14 residues. Germline CDR1 is MNHEY and CDR2 is SMNVEV (reference sequence). CDR3 residues: CASSLARETYEQYF. The CDR3 bases are TGTGCCAGCAGTTTAGCGCGGGAAACCTACGAGCAGTACTTC.

The chain carries TRBV9 and TRBJ1-1; 7 bases fit TRBD1. V lost 0 bases, J lost 3 bases, and 2 bases stayed unmatched. CDR3 length: 14 amino acids. CDR1 is SGDLS and CDR2 is YYNGEE in the germline V gene. CDR3 sequence reads: CASSVAGGYTEAFF. The DNA for the CDR3 is TGTGCCAGCAGCGTAGCAGGGGGTTACACTGAAGCTTTCTTT.

The chain carries TRBV28 and TRBJ1-1, with D possibly TRBD1 on 6 matching bases. The V gene's germline CDR1 is MDHEN and CDR2 SYDVKM. V lost 3 bases, J lost 0 bases, and 14 bases lay in between. The CDR3 covers 16 residues. The CDR3, as DNA: TGTGCCAGCAGTTTCCCTGAACAGGGCATGAACACTGAAGCTTTCTTT. Its protein is CASSFPEQGMNTEAFF.

This clone has only a few counts. The same CDR3 is also encoded by other DNA sequences in this sample. The genes are TRBV9 and TRBJ2-2, with D possibly matching TRBD2 (5 bases). This CDR3 has 14 amino acids. The ends were cut back, 2 bases at V and 2 bases at J, with 7 bases in the middle. The germline V gene has CDR1 SGDLS and CDR2 YYNGEE. The CDR3, as DNA: TGTGCCAGCAGCGTCGGACTCAACACCGGGGAGCTGTTTTTT. Protein product: CASSVGLNTGELFF.

The rearrangement joins TRBV6-5 to TRBJ1-5, with D possibly being TRBD1 (5 bases). Trimming left V 6 bases short and J 7 bases short, with 13 bases between. CDR1 and CDR2 (germline): MNHEY, SVGAGI. The CDR3 runs 13 residues. CDR3 protein: CASRKGREQPQHF. CDR3 nucleotide sequence: TGTGCCAGCAGAAAGGGCAGGGAACAGCCCCAGCATTTT.

The chain is built from TRBV27 and TRBJ2-7, with a tentative D call TRBD2 (6 bases). The ends were cut back, 2 bases at V and 2 bases at J, with 10 bases in the middle. This CDR3 has 14 residues. Per the germline V gene, CDR1 is MNHEY and CDR2 is SMNVEV (reference sequence). CDR3 protein: CASSLGTYTYEQYF. CDR3 sequence (DNA): TGTGCCAGCAGTTTAGGGACTTATACCTACGAGCAGTACTTC.

Comments on this clone: Other DNA sequences within the sample encode an identical CDR3. V is TRBV28 and J is TRBJ1-5, with 7 bases matching TRBD1. V lost 3 bases, J lost 1 base, and 0 bases stayed unmatched. This CDR3 comprises 14 residues. Germline V lookup: CDR1 MDHEN, CDR2 SYDVKM. The CDR3 is CASSLDRSNQPQHF. In DNA, the CDR3 is TGTGCCAGCAGTTTGGACAGGAGCAATCAGCCCCAGCATTTT.